This T cell receptor (beta chain) was recorded in a study of cytomegalovirus exposure and HLA in healthy donors. Study at large: Around 78 million unique TCR sequences came from HLA-typed donors in an early release.

Although they were nominally healthy when sampled, donors likely had unrecorded immune exposures. Notes on the study in general: Being productive about 90% or about 30% of the time was typical of most TCR beta V segments in an earlier analysis.

Primers: 60 Vbeta forward and 13 Jbeta reverse. As originally analysed: In a later analysis, the count reached 80 million or so unique TCR beta chains, with roughly 9.9 million shared. Data came from immunoSEQ multiplex PCR; TCRdb stores just in-frame clones and leaves some out. That table is the source of V, J and clone size, and D and trimming were worked out from the DNA. This table has more than 110,000 clones, 70% appearing once. V lost 6 bases to trimming and J lost 6 bases; unmatched junction nucleotides: 2. Germline-derived CDR1 and CDR2 are ENHRY and SYGVKD. The CDR3 has 12 amino acids. This clone occurred a few times. What it recognizes is unknown.

Sequencing was carried out using PBMCs. The rearrangement links TRBV10-3 to TRBJ1-1; 9 positions agree with TRBD1. The sequence came from a woman between 55 and 75 years old in good health and CMV-seropositive. The CDR3 DNA is TGTGCCATCAGACAGGGGGCAGCTGAAGCTTTCTTT. This codes for CAIRQGAAEAFF.